This T cell receptor beta chain was sequenced for a study of siplizumab effects on memory and regulatory T cells. V gave up 5 bases and J gave up 2 bases; unmatched junction bases: 13. This CDR3 comprises 18 residues. Germline CDR1 reads SGHTA; CDR2 reads FQGNSA. Libraries were prepared by immunoSEQ multiplex PCR; TCRdb keeps only in-frame clonotypes and omits some of them. The repertoire holds approximately 120,000 clones, with roughly 94% as singletons. This clone came up once. The TCR comes from a human donor in good health. The sequenced sample was Tregs sorted from blood. The gene calls are TRBV7-2 and TRBJ2-3; 10 bases map to TRBD2. CDR3 sequence (DNA): TGTGCCAGCAGCGTTACTGCCTCTAGCGGGGGTTTCACAGATACGCAGTATTTT. Protein sequence: CASSVTASSGGFTDTQYF.